The present entry profiles one TCR beta chain with its context. This receptor's antigen is unknown. No base quality information exists; no much larger clone differs at one position. This specimen belongs to a study of cytomegalovirus exposure and HLA in healthy donors (dated by TCRdb to between 2016 and 2019). About the full investigation: An earlier analysis of some 600 of the donors reported around 280 Gb of sequence data and 90 million to 120 million unique TCR beta sequences obtained from around 190 million T cells. The study combined high-throughput TCR immunosequencing, statistical association of individual TCRs with disease status, and machine learning to predict cytomegalovirus infection status. A later analysis re-analyzed previously published TCR beta repertoires from about 730 donors and added high-resolution HLA genotyping to study TCR occurrence patterns. The aim of the study was to test whether cataloging public T cell receptors could identify signatures of past pathogen exposure. Of the 300 to 450 genotyped donors, over 65% fell in the genetic ancestry cluster associated with self-reported Caucasian donors. Alongside the repertoire data, information on donor age, sex, ethnicity and CMV serostatus was compiled. Every repertoire in the discovery cohort had been generated on one and the same sequencing platform. The number of typed donors differed by locus: about 620-630 for A, B, C, DRB1 and DQB1; approximately 540 for DQA1; 606 for DPA1; and some 430 for DPB1. Five DR-DQ haplotypes were treated as single units for association and clustering because of strong linkage in the cohort. Using immunosequencing, the study profiled T cell repertoires from around 670 subjects and related those repertoires to cytomegalovirus serostatus. About 280 gigabases of sequencing data and around 87 million unique TCR sequences were included in an early release covering roughly 700 HLA-typed donors. Along with the roughly 610-subject first cohort, a separate validation cohort of over a hundred different subjects was used. Class I and class II HLA loci were covered by the typing at four-digit resolution. Across approximately 400 genotyped donors of the cohort, an average of 235,054 unique TCR beta nucleotide sequences per donor were sequenced, and approximately 17% of those sequences were non-productive. In the later analysis, no new phenotypic data were used to find candidate immune exposures; instead, reliance was placed on TCR beta sequences and their occurrence across donors. In a later genetic analysis, genome-wide SNP genotypes for about 65% of the roughly 700 donors were used, and that subset was treated as a discovery cohort. To decide whether each TCR beta V gene segment behaved as functional or pseudogenic, an earlier analysis of approximately 590 of the donors relied on high-throughput TCR beta sequencing. The paper's findings and limits, for the study overall: Most CMV-associated TCR beta chains appeared to be HLA-restricted in a later analysis, and the HLA associations seemed to be driven largely by CMV exposure. A further reported finding was that TCR beta sequences accurately predicted the HLA-A and HLA-B alleles for most subjects in the first cohort. A total of 150 or so TCR beta chains were listed by the study as associated with cytomegalovirus. A later analysis found that HLA-associated TCR beta chains were more clonally expanded and had lower generation probabilities than equally common non-associated chains. Because counts were too low, approximately 15 rarely observed V segments, including chromosome 9 orphons, were excluded from the earlier analysis of some 590 of the donors. Specific HLA alleles were associated with around 18,000 TCR beta sequences at a false discovery rate of 0.05 in a later analysis. A group of highly shared sequence variants was considered likely to be a technical artifact of the sequencing pipeline. According to the authors, the approach could potentially be generalized to other disease states and immunological phenotypes. The classifier was reported to diagnose cytomegalovirus status with high specificity and sensitivity in both the original cohort and the validation cohort. The presence/absence analyses assumed that sequencing depth was roughly uniform across donors, and that assumption may not be true. The 87-base-pair reads could not distinguish some IMGT-functional V segments, including TRBV6-2 and TRBV6-3, so those segments were excluded. An association between a missense DCLRE1C variant and V-gene and J-gene trimming of TCR beta chains was found in a later genetic analysis and replicated in an independent cohort. According to a later genetic analysis, donors in an Asian-associated ancestry cluster had fewer N-insertions in productive TCRs than the approximately 700-donor mean. Across donors, most TCR sequences were observed very rarely, whereas some public TCRs were present in many individuals. In an earlier analysis of approximately 590 of the donors, most TCR beta V segments were observed in productive rearrangements about 87% or about 30% of the time, broadly matching IMGT annotations. When HLA alleles, especially DR and DQ, strongly co-occurred, TCR associations were difficult to assign to individual alleles. Correlated functional status among segregating V segments might be attributable to linkage disequilibrium, but an unknown experimental factor could not be ruled out. In vitro tests confirmed that a few of the cytomegalovirus-associated TCR beta chains recognize cytomegalovirus antigens. In a later analysis, several top co-occurrence clusters were reported to appear linked to parvovirus B19, influenza, CMV and Epstein-Barr virus. In a later analysis, the rate of TCR association differed among HLA loci, with DRB1 alleles having the most associated TCRs and HLA-C alleles having the fewest. For the cohort, immune exposure information was limited to CMV serostatus. This cohort had only TCR beta chains sequenced, and the lack of alpha or paired-chain data limited which features could be detected. Because some donors lacked HLA typing at each locus, the association tests relied only on the typed subset.

Including cysteine and phenylalanine, the CDR3 has 15 amino acids. Here the CDR3 DNA is all that survives: 45 bases in frame from base 1. The V end loses 4 bases and the J end loses 2 bases, and a stretch of 14 bases separates them. Taken from the germline V gene, the CDR1 and CDR2 loops are SGHDN and FVKESK. The library was obtained by the immunoSEQ multiplex PCR assay. For the multiplex PCR, a mixture combining 60 forward primers for TCR Vbeta segments and 13 reverse primers for TCR Jbeta segments was used. The CDR3 region of rearranged TCR beta genes was amplified from genomic DNA with a multiplex PCR assay. Amplified TCR beta libraries were sequenced as 87-base-pair reads on the Illumina HiSeq System. The paper's processing steps were these. A later analysis counted approximately 84 million unique TCR beta chains across the 640 or so repertoires, and around 9.9 million of these chains were shared by at least two donors. Raw reads were error-corrected and collapsed into unique sequences with a nearest-neighbor algorithm that merged closely related sequences to remove PCR and sequencing errors. Alignment of CDR3 sequences to IMGT reference sequences was used to assign V, D and J gene segments. For a sequence to be retained, at least a six-nucleotide match to both a V gene segment and a J gene segment was required. A rearrangement counted as productive if the CDR3 had no stop codons and remained in frame with V and J, and every other rearrangement counted as non-productive. Following IMGT convention, CDR3 was defined as the stretch from the second conserved V-encoded cysteine to the conserved J-encoded phenylalanine. Sequences without an unambiguous match to a single V gene segment were excluded from the earlier analysis of several hundred of the donors. An earlier analysis of fewer than 750 of the donors called V segments functional above 56.7% productive rearrangements and segregating when the between-donor standard deviation exceeded 5%. A statistical classification framework was built for diagnosing cytomegalovirus status from the catalog of TCR beta chain sequences. V and J gene assignment, in a later analysis, came from comparing TCR nucleotide sequences with IMGT/GENE-DB human TR gene sequences. Using the TCRdist pipeline, a later analysis assigned CDR3 sequences along with most-parsimonious VDJ recombination scenarios. In a later analysis, each TCR beta chain was defined by its CDR3 amino acid sequence together with its V-gene family, and reads without a unique V-gene family were excluded. To address suspected cross-contamination and a sequencing artifact, a later analysis removed approximately 600 highly shared, low-generation-probability nucleotide sequences. For each public chain, a later analysis derived a clonal expansion index from normalized ranks of inferred template counts within each repertoire. In a later analysis, generation probabilities were computed with a VDJ recombination model fitted to out-of-frame rearrangements, and the resulting probabilities were checked against IGoR. In a later analysis, TCR-TCR, TCR-HLA and TCR-CMV co-occurrence was scored with hypergeometric tests, and a repertoire-size bias correction was applied to TCR pairs. False discovery rates were estimated in a later analysis by permuting HLA or CMV assignments 20 times. In a later analysis, co-occurring TCRs were grouped using DBSCAN, with TCRdist sequence similarity added in when clustering inside HLA-allele-positive subsets. Co-occurrence clustering excluded repertoires with fewer than 30,000 or more than 120,000 public chains, plus five with anomalous nucleotide sharing. The immuneACCESS repertoire file appears here via TCRdb, limited to in-frame rearrangements. These files lack a portion of the clones; in checked studies, under half of the deficit traces to unresolved V genes, and the cause of the others is not known. The V and J calls and clone size come from that table; D and trimming were worked out from the DNA. In all, the sample holds about 130,000 clones, and 77% of those were seen once. The ten largest clonotypes hold more than 4% of the sample.

The cohort was made up of roughly 670 healthy bone marrow donors. At the time of sampling, every cohort member was nominally healthy, though immune exposures that went unrecorded were likely present. The donor tested CMV seropositive and was one of the 289 seropositive cohort members. Each donor provided a peripheral blood sample, and peripheral blood mononuclear cells were used for TCR beta sequencing. The Qiagen DNeasy Blood Extraction Kit was used to extract genomic DNA from the blood cell samples. The specimen sequenced was PBMCs. The rearranged chain carries TRBV14 and TRBJ2-5; the best D guess is TRBD2, with 6 bases matching. This TCR came from a male donor in good health and CMV-seropositive. In nucleotide form, the sequence is TGTGCCAGCAGCCTCCCGACTAGACGTCAAGAGACCCAGTACTTC. It is translated as CASSLPTRRQETQYF.